The 7 T cell receptor beta chains given below trace back to one sample, sequenced in a study of CXCR3-negative and CXCR3-positive naive CD8 T cells. The study's findings and limits: CXCR3-expressing naive cells carried TRB CDR3s more hydrophobic than those of CXCR3-negative naive cells.

Researchers prepared the TRB cDNA libraries using 5' RACE with UMI labels. TCRdb re-called the 5' RACE reads and gives one entry per CDR3 protein, without DNA. The repertoire table contains roughly 110,000 distinct CDR3 sequences. Antigen specificity for these receptors is unknown. Sequencing was carried out using naive CXCR3+ CD8+ T cells from blood. Documented subset: CD45RO-CCR7+CD27+CD95- naive CD8+ T cells expressing CXCR3 (TNR3+). The receptors come from a human donor in good health. Some clones in this sample may be carry-over from other donors' samples.

CDR3 residues: CASSFGGSYNEQFF. This chain links TRBV7-3 with TRBJ2-1. Germline V CDR1 and CDR2: SGHTA, FQGTGA. The CDR3 runs to 14 residues.

The CDR3 loop reads CASSLTVGSKNIQYF. The rearrangement joins TRBV7-3 to TRBJ2-4. CDR3 length: 15 amino acids. CDR1 SGHTA and CDR2 FQGTGA come from the germline V gene.

The chain carries TRBV3-1 and TRBJ2-7; there is no DNA to check the TCRdb D call of TRBD1. Germline CDR1 LGHDT, CDR2 YNNKEL (reference sequence). The CDR3 has 18 amino acids. CDR3 sequence reads: CASSQDTHRGYNHYEQYF.

The chain recombines TRBV29-1 with TRBJ2-3; TCRdb lists TRBD2, though no DNA is available to test this call. The length of the CDR3 is 13 residues. The germline V gene encodes CDR1 SQVTM and CDR2 ANQGSEA. CDR3 loop: CSASEAEADTQYF.

The CDR3 region is CASSPTQGVGYTF. V gene TRBV27 combines with J gene TRBJ1-2; TCRdb picks TRBD1, but there is no DNA to check that call. The CDR3 extends over 13 amino acids. Germline loops: CDR1 MNHEY, CDR2 SMNVEV (reference sequence).

V is TRBV5-1 and J is TRBJ1-2. From germline, CDR1 is SGHRS and CDR2 YFSETQ. The CDR3 runs 13 residues. Here the CDR3 reads CASSLTENYGYTF.

The gene calls are TRBV15 and TRBJ2-2; the TCRdb call, TRBD2, lacks DNA for checking. From germline, CDR1 is LNHNV and CDR2 YYDKDF (reference sequence). This CDR3 is 15 amino acids long. The CDR3 sequence: CATSLEGSNTGELFF.